This paragraph covers one TCR beta chain sequence. This sample is drawn from a study of blood T cell repertoires in COVID-19. For the study at large: Spain, Italy and the United States supplied samples that represented acute and convalescent COVID-19. T cells, B-cell-depleted T cells, or PBMCs supplied cDNA or gDNA.

The CDR3 is 13 amino acids. V was trimmed by 2 bases and J by 8 bases, leaving 12 bases between them. Germline V gene data show CDR1 as MNHNS and CDR2 as SASEGT. Clones were sequenced by immunoSEQ multiplex PCR, and TCRdb holds only the in-frame ones, with some missing. Of roughly 17,000 clones in the sample, roughly nine tenths were seen once. Sequenced input: peripheral blood. The source of this sequence is a human donor in a cohort sampled during active COVID-19. V gene TRBV6-1 combines with J gene TRBJ1-2; D gene unclear. CDR3 nucleotides: TGTGCCAGCAGTGAATGGAGCGCCGGGGGCTACACCTTC. This translates into CASSEWSAGGYTF.